The 2 T cell receptor beta chains below were found in one sample sequenced in a study of T cells after yellow fever vaccination. TCRdb reprocessed the 5' RACE reads via MiXCR and lists one record per CDR3 protein. This table holds roughly 250,000 distinct CDR3 sequences, over 10% found once. Sequences were derived from CD4+ T cells sorted from PBMCs, sampled 45 days after the yellow fever booster vaccination. These receptors originate from a man aged 25-45 years who received the YFV17D yellow fever vaccine.

There are a few counts of this clonotype. The chain carries TRBV28 and TRBJ2-1; no reliable D call. CDR3 length equals 14 residues. Looked up from germline, CDR1 is MDHEN and CDR2 is SYDVKM. The V end was cut by 6 bases, the J end by 0 bases, with 9 bases between. The CDR3 loop is CASRGFSSYNEQFF. CDR3 sequence (DNA): TGTGCCAGCAGAGGATTCAGCTCCTACAATGAGCAGTTCTTC. Variable domain in full (rest from reference TRBV28 and TRBJ2-1): DVKVTQSSRYLVKRTGEKVFLECVQDMDHENMFWYRQDPGLGLRLIYFSYDVKMKEKGDIPEGYSVSREKKERFSLILESASTNQTSMYLCASRGFSSYNEQFFGPGTRLTVL.

This clonotype has at least ten counts. The chain uses TRBV19 and TRBJ1-1, with 7 bases aligning to TRBD1. The V and J ends lost 7 bases and 5 bases, in that order; junction bases with no gene match: 10. The CDR3 contains 14 residues. Germline CDR1 and CDR2: LNHDA and SQIVND (reference sequence). This CDR3 reads CASTQGQLETEAFF. The DNA for the CDR3 is TGTGCCAGTACCCAGGGACAGTTAGAAACTGAAGCTTTCTTT.